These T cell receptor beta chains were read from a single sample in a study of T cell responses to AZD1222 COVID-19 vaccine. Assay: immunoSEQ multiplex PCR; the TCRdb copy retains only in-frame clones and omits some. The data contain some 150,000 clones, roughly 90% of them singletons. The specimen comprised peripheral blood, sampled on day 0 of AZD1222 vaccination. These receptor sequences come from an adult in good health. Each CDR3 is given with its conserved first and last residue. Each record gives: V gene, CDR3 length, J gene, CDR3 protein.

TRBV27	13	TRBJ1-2	CASSFGQHYGYTF
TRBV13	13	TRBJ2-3	CASSLGRWDTQYF
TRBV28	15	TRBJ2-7	CASSLPSGTLYEQYF
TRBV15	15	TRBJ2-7	CATSRGTAGFYEQYF
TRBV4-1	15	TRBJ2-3	CASSQTDFVTDTQYF
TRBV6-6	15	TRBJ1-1	CASSSIDRGSSEAFF
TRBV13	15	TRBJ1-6	CASSSVRGVNSPLHF
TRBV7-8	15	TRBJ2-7	CASSLLAGAAYEQYF
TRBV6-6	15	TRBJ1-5	CASDGGSGSNQPQHF
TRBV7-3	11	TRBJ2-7	CASSLQYEQYF
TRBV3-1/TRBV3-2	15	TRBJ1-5	CASSPDPYINQPQHF
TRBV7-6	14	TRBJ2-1	CASSLAALTNEQFF
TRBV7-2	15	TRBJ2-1	CASSSPGRFGNEQFF
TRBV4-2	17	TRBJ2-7	CASSQDWNRELAYEQYF